The 3 T cell receptor beta chains below were found in one sample sequenced in a study of high-grade serous ovarian cancer treatment subgroups. Tumor samples were taken before definitive surgery or chemotherapy. Profiled with immunoSEQ multiplex PCR; TCRdb holds only in-frame clones, not every one. The top ten clones hold 4.5% to 7% of a sample with several thousand clones, roughly 70% of them seen once. The sequencing sample was made of tumor tissue. These receptors originate from a human patient with high-grade serous ovarian cancer.

The chain joins TRBV5-4 to TRBJ2-1; 8 positions match TRBD1. V lost 0 bases, J lost 3 bases, and 5 bases stayed unmatched. Germline-derived CDR1 and CDR2 are SGHNT and YYREEE (reference sequence). The CDR3 sequence is 16 residues long. CDR3 nucleotide sequence: TGTGCCAGCAGCTTGGGCAGGGGGCTGGACTACAATGAGCAGTTCTTC. It yields the protein CASSLGRGLDYNEQFF.

This chain links TRBV4-2 with TRBJ2-7; D is perhaps TRBD1 or TRBD2 (6 bases each). V shed 4 bases and J shed 3 bases, with 19 bases lying between them. The CDR3 is 16 amino acids. Germline V lookup: CDR1 LGHNA, CDR2 YNFKEQ. CDR3 sequence reads: CASSPEGGQAIYEQYF. CDR3 bases: TGTGCCAGCAGCCCCGAGGGGGGCCAGGCCATCTACGAGCAGTACTTC.

This sequence joins TRBV2 and TRBJ1-2; 8 bases line up with TRBD1. Germline V gene sequence: CDR1 SNHLY, CDR2 FYNNEI. V was pared by 6 bases and J by 4 bases, with 4 bases of the junction left unmatched. The CDR3 length is 13 residues. CDR3: CASSGQGVYGYTF. CDR3 coding DNA: TGTGCCAGCAGCGGACAGGGAGTCTATGGCTACACCTTC.